This T cell receptor (beta chain) originates from a study of T cell responses to AZD1222 COVID-19 vaccine. Sequencing was performed with immunoSEQ multiplex PCR; in TCRdb, only in-frame clones are kept and a portion is missing. Seen here are 95,000 or so clones, approximately 90% observed once, and the top ten hold roughly 2.8%. The CDR3 contains 14 residues. The germline gives CDR1 MNHEY, CDR2 SVGEGT. V shed 0 bases and J shed 5 bases, with 7 bases lying between them. Sequencing used peripheral blood, obtained on day 0 of AZD1222 vaccination. This sequence was found in an adult in good health. The genes are TRBV6-2 or TRBV6-3 and TRBJ1-4; no clear D gene. The CDR3, as DNA: TGTGCCAGCAGTTACTCCTGGAAGAATGAAAAACTGTTTTTT. Encoded protein: CASSYSWKNEKLFF.